This paragraph covers one T cell receptor beta chain sequence. No antigen is known for it. The assay was immunoSEQ multiplex PCR, and TCRdb's table has in-frame clones only and misses some. The sample has 23,000 or so clones, approximately 74% seen once; the top ten hold approximately 3.2%. Trimming left V 5 bases short and J 9 bases short, with 14 bases between. Germline assignment: CDR1 SEHNR and CDR2 FQNEAQ (reference sequence). This CDR3 is built from 13 residues. Treatment of patients with chemo-refractory metastatic non-small-cell lung cancer consisted of focal radiation plus CTLA-4 blockade with ipilimumab. This sample stems from a study of radiotherapy plus CTLA-4 blockade in lung cancer. Across the study: Overall, 15% to 20% of patients showed an objective response, while 25% to 35% attained disease control. Study-wide results and caveats: The best prediction of response reportedly came from early blood T cell clone dynamics, with interferon-beta. TCR clones from tumors expanded in blood after radiotherapy plus ipilimumab.

The sequence was collected from a human donor with non-small cell lung cancer whose response to radiotherapy plus ipilimumab could not be evaluated. The V gene is TRBV7-9, the J gene TRBJ2-1; TRBD2 is a possible D gene (6 bases). The specimen was peripheral blood, collected from a patient treated with radiotherapy plus ipilimumab. The CDR3: CASSLAFGSEQFF. CDR3 nucleotides: TGTGCCAGCAGCCTGGCTTTCGGGAGTGAGCAGTTCTTC.